A selection of T cell receptor beta chains follows, all from one sample in a study of cytomegalovirus exposure and HLA in healthy donors. Profiled with immunoSEQ multiplex PCR; TCRdb holds only in-frame clones, not every one. Of 75,000 to 100,000 clones listed, around 82% are singletons. Sample: PBMCs. These TCRs come from a man between 35 and 55 years old in good health and CMV-seronegative. Each CDR3 is given with its conserved first and last residue. A D gene is named only where the DNA matches it firmly. Clone size is stated in some rows and not others, as once, few, many or a class when expanded.

D: TRBD2
J: TRBJ2-2
size: few
V: TRBV6-5
DNA: TGTGCCAGCAGTCGGACTAGCGGGGGGATCGGGGAGCTGTTTTTT
CDR3: CASSRTSGGIGELFF

D: -
J: TRBJ1-6
size: -
V: TRBV19
DNA: TGTGCCAGTAAACCATCAGGGATTCAGTCACCCCTCCACTTT
CDR3: CASKPSGIQSPLHF

D: TRBD2
J: TRBJ2-3
size: once
V: TRBV7-2
DNA: TGTGCCAGCAGCCGACTAGCGGGAGGTCCAGATACGCAGTATTTT
CDR3: CASSRLAGGPDTQYF

D: TRBD1
J: TRBJ1-1
size: -
V: TRBV30
DNA: TGTGCCGGATTAGTTAAGGGACAGGCGAACACTGAAGCTTTCTTT
CDR3: CAGLVKGQANTEAFF

D: -
J: TRBJ2-1
size: -
V: TRBV5-1
DNA: TGCGCCAGCACCTTAGCCGGGACAAATCAGGGGGGTGAGCAGTTCTTC
CDR3: CASTLAGTNQGGEQFF

D: -
J: TRBJ2-5
size: -
V: TRBV7-6
DNA: TGTGCCAGCAGCTTCATACAGGGAGCCCAAGAGACCCAGTACTTC
CDR3: CASSFIQGAQETQYF

D: -
J: TRBJ2-5
size: few
V: TRBV15
DNA: TGTGCCACCAGCAGATTTGCAACAGGACGGCGCGAGACCCAGTACTTC
CDR3: CATSRFATGRRETQYF

D: TRBD2
J: TRBJ2-6
size: -
V: TRBV5-1
DNA: TGCGCCAGCAGCCCAATCAGTAGCGGGGCCTCTGGGGCCAACGTCCTGACTTTC
CDR3: CASSPISSGASGANVLTF

D: -
J: TRBJ2-7
size: -
V: TRBV28
DNA: TGTGCCATATCCAGAAGGGGGTACGAGCAGTACTTC
CDR3: CAISRRGYEQYF

D: TRBD1
J: TRBJ2-3
size: once
V: TRBV25-1
DNA: TGTGCCAGCCTCGGCCCAGGGGGAATAGGCACAGATACGCAGTATTTT
CDR3: CASLGPGGIGTDTQYF

D: TRBD1
J: TRBJ1-2
size: -
V: TRBV5-4
DNA: TGTGCCAGCAGCTCCGCCGCTCCGGACAGGGAAGGCGGCTACACCTTC
CDR3: CASSSAAPDREGGYTF

D: TRBD1
J: TRBJ2-2
size: few
V: TRBV7-8
DNA: TGTGCCAGCAGCTTAGTAGGGACAGTAACGAACACCGGGGAGCTGTTTTTT
CDR3: CASSLVGTVTNTGELFF

D: -
J: TRBJ1-3
size: -
V: TRBV4-1
DNA: TGCGCCAGCAGCCAGACGGGGACACCTAGAAACACCATATATTTT
CDR3: CASSQTGTPRNTIYF

D: -
J: TRBJ2-1
size: -
V: TRBV5-1
DNA: TGCGCCAGCAGCTTGGCCGCGGGTTTCAATGAGCAGTTCTTC
CDR3: CASSLAAGFNEQFF

D: TRBD2
J: TRBJ2-7
size: once
V: TRBV4-2
DNA: TGTGCCAGCAGCCAAGATCAGCTAGCGGGAGGTAGCTCCTACGAGCAGTACTTC
CDR3: CASSQDQLAGGSSYEQYF

D: TRBD1
J: TRBJ2-1
size: -
V: TRBV5-1
DNA: TGCGCCAGCAGCATCCTGGGGACAGGGATTACGAATGAGCAGTTCTTC
CDR3: CASSILGTGITNEQFF

D: -
J: TRBJ2-3
size: -
V: TRBV7-9
DNA: TGTTCCAGCAGCTCGGTAGCAGATACGCAGTATTTT
CDR3: CSSSSVADTQYF